The T cell receptor (beta chain) under discussion was sequenced for a study of T cells in women clearing cervical HPV infection (dated by TCRdb to 2017 to 2018). Regarding the study in general: Cases were 20 to 25 women with histologically confirmed HPV16-related CIN3 or worse, including a couple of invasive cancers. The controls were fewer than 30 women whose single incident HPV16 infection cleared within 12 months with no development of precancer or cancer. Blood from cases was drawn at the visit where the lesion was first identified, while blood from controls was drawn once the infection was no longer detected. For cases, the median interval between lesion detection and blood sampling was around 140 days, with an interquartile range of roughly 85 to 200 days. Since HLA typing was available for only a few women, HLA type could not be ruled out as a confounder. Nested within Costa Rica's Guanacaste HPV Natural History Study, an exploratory proof-of-principle case-control study compared TCR repertoires across cervical HPV16 outcomes. Cases were matched to controls by age within five years and by the year the sample was collected. A median age of approximately 30 years was observed in cases versus 37 to 45 in controls, and no significant differences in baseline characteristics were found. In the parent cohort, about 10,000 women aged 18 or older were enrolled in Guanacaste, Costa Rica, during about 1992 to 1995 and were followed for seven years. As quality controls, five blinded duplicates were added to each group, bringing the total to about 60 samples made up of around 50 participants and 10 replicates.

Using the immunoSEQ assay, multiplex PCR amplified TCR beta CDR3 regions from an average of 1200 ng of genomic DNA per sample. Primer bias was corrected in the assay by using a complete synthetic TCR repertoire to establish an amplification baseline. The amplicons were sequenced on the Illumina platform. From the authors' description of their analysis: Error correction of the sequences involved clustering with frequency ratios plus a modified nearest-neighbor algorithm, after which the sequences were analyzed in the immunoSEQ Analyzer using IMGT gene definitions. TCR richness and evenness were averaged over 20 rarefaction repeats at each rarefaction depth, excluding samples with fewer sequences than the depth. Wilcoxon rank sum tests with FDR correction were used to compare relative abundances of V, D and J genes between the groups. For the blinded duplicates, the intraclass correlation was 90% to 97% for TCR richness and averaged around 81% across more than 60 gene segments. This immuneACCESS table, as held by TCRdb, lists in-frame sequences with V and J called but not all clones. Of the missing ones, under half trace to an unresolved V gene in checked studies; the others have no known cause. V, J and clone size were drawn from that table, and D and trimming were deduced from the DNA. This sample's table carries roughly 40,000 clones. Roughly 5.2% of the sample goes to the ten largest clones.

The study at large found these results: Across sequencing depths, CIN3+ cases showed significantly higher TCR repertoire richness than controls, but evenness did not differ between the groups. Because the number of T cells in each sample was unknown, differences in richness could reflect differing T-cell content rather than repertoire biology. The cross-sectional design could not show whether associations preceded infection or resulted from it; effector/memory subsets and HPV-specific T cells were not isolated. Cases had lower TRBV6-7 relative abundance than controls (approximately 0.11% versus 0.16%; Bonferroni P = 0.0008). By combining richness with V gene abundances, random forest classifiers separated cases from controls with an estimated AUC of 0.83.

The CDR3 sequence holds 14 residues, the cysteine and phenylalanine included. The DNA shown is the part of the CDR3 that was read: 33 bases, in frame from base 1. The junction shows trimming of 0 bases on V and 4 bases on J, plus 10 bases between the germline ends. Per the germline V gene, SGHRS is the CDR1 and YFSETQ is the CDR2. A word on this clone: Its antigen specificity is not known. The CDR3 end falls 3 residues outside the read, so it is completed with the germline J gene.

Every participant had a single incident cervical HPV16 infection, and prevalent HPV16 infections were excluded. Cervical HPV DNA was detected by MY09/MY11 PCR and genotyped by dot-blot hybridization. Approximately 16 mL of heparinized blood were centrifuged, and the buffy coat was split into aliquots, frozen at -30 degrees C, and then kept at -80 degrees C. QIAGEN kits were used to extract genomic DNA from the buffy coat specimens. The sample consisted of blood buffy coat. The sequence derives from a woman aged 18-70 years with a cervical HPV16 infection that either progressed to CIN3+ or cleared (not recorded which). The chain employs TRBV5-1 and TRBJ2-5, with a tentative D call of TRBD1 or TRBD2, each matching 5 bases. CDR3 sequence: CASSLGAGRETQYF. Partial CDR3 DNA: TGCGCCAGCAGCTTGGGGGCAGGGAGAGAGACC.